These 5 T cell receptor beta chains were sequenced from one sample in a study of blood T cells in healthy people across ages. The use of a sample-barcoded 5' primer and a J-beta primer mix characterized a second PCR of roughly 6 to 11 cycles. Using its own MiXCR run on the 5' RACE reads, TCRdb lists one record per CDR3 protein. The sample carries about a million distinct CDR3 sequences, around two fifths recorded once. Sequenced input: blood. The source of these receptors is a man aged 18 to 30 in good health.

This clonotype has at least ten counts. The chain joins TRBV12-3 or TRBV12-4 to TRBJ2-3; D gene unclear. Between the trimmed V and J ends, which lost 5 bases and 1 base, there was a span of 1 base. CDR3 length equals 11 residues. CDR3 nucleotides: TGTGCCAGCAGTCGCACAGATACGCAGTATTTT. Amino acid sequence: CASSRTDTQYF.

This clonotype has just a few counts. The V and J genes are TRBV20-1 and TRBJ2-7; D call uncertain. The CDR3 is 14 amino acids. V was clipped by 0 bases and J by 4 bases, with 13 bases between them. Germline assignment: CDR1 DFQATT and CDR2 SNEGSKA (reference sequence). This CDR3 is CSAREGTADYEQYF. The CDR3 region has the DNA TGCAGTGCTAGAGAGGGAACAGCCGATTACGAGCAGTACTTC.

The gene calls are TRBV20-1 and TRBJ1-1; the D gene is possibly TRBD1 (5 bases). The germline V gene encodes CDR1 DFQATT and CDR2 SNEGSKA (reference sequence). The CDR3 contains 10 residues. V was trimmed by 8 bases and J by 7 bases, leaving 11 bases between them. CDR3 protein: CSPVGGEAFF. The CDR3 DNA is TGCAGTCCGGTTGGGGGTGAAGCTTTCTTT.

This clonotype showed up just a few times. The rearrangement links TRBV10-3 to TRBJ2-5; TRBD2 agrees at 11 bases. Germline assignment: CDR1 ENHRY and CDR2 SYGVKD. The junction had 4 bases not matched to a gene; V was cut back by 6 bases and J by 1 base. The CDR3 spans 15 residues. CDR3 sequence reads: CAIRETSGVQETQYF. The CDR3 region has the DNA TGTGCCATCAGAGAGACTAGCGGGGTCCAAGAGACCCAGTACTTC.

V and J are TRBV28 and TRBJ1-2; TRBD1 might be the D (6 bases). Germline loops: CDR1 MDHEN, CDR2 SYDVKM. CDR3 size: 14 residues. V shed 1 base and J shed 4 bases, with 10 bases lying between them. CDR3 DNA sequence: TGTGCCAGCAGTTTATTAGGGGGGGTCTATGGCTACACCTTC. It encodes CASSLLGGVYGYTF.